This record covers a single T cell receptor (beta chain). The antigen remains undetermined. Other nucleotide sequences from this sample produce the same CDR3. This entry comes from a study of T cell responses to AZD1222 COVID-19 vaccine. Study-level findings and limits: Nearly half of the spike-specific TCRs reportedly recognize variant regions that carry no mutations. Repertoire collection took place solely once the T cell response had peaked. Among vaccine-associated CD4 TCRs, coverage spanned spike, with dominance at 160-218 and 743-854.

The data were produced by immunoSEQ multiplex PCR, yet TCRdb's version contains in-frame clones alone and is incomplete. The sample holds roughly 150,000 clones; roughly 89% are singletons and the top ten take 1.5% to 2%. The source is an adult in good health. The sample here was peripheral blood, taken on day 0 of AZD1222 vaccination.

The CDR3 coding sequence is TGTGCCAGCTCACCTTTTAGCGGGAGGTCCTACAATGAGCAGTTCTTC. Its translation: CASSPFSGRSYNEQFF. V gene TRBV18 combines with J gene TRBJ2-1, with 10 bases identical to TRBD2. This CDR3 comprises 16 residues. The germline CDR1 and CDR2 sequences are KGHSH and LQKENI. V lost 3 bases, J lost 1 base, and 3 bases stayed unmatched.